This passage covers 22 T cell receptor beta chains from one sample sequenced in a study of regulatory T cells in long-lasting Graves disease. Time point in this sample: newly diagnosed GD, antithyroid drugs for less than 3 months. PBMC RNA was the source of the TCR library. Library construction for TCR beta used iRepertoire HTBI primers and Arm-PCR of CDR3 regions. TCRdb used MiXCR to reprocess the multiplex PCR reads, holding one entry per CDR3 protein. Of around 240,000 distinct CDR3 sequences in the sample, under 20% were seen once. This sample was shared with a second study, whose subject was T cells in Graves' hyperthyroidism and ophthalmopathy.

The material was peripheral blood mononuclear cells (PBMCs), obtained at new diagnosis, from a patient treated with antithyroid drugs. The receptors derive from a woman younger than 45 with Graves disease.

This clonotype was found many times. The rearrangement joins TRBV18 to TRBJ2-1; D ambiguous. Trimming cost V 3 bases and J 7 bases, with 7 bases left between them. CDR1 and CDR2 from the germline V gene are KGHSH and LQKENI. This CDR3 has 12 residues. The CDR3 is CASSPTLNEQFF. As DNA, the CDR3 is TGTGCCAGCTCACCCACCCTTAATGAGCAGTTCTTC. Full variable domain (rest looked up from reference TRBV18 and TRBJ2-1): NAGVMQNPRHLVRRRGQEARLRCSPMKGHSHVYWYRQLPEEGLKFMVYLQKENIIDESGMPKERFSAEFPKEGPSILRIQQVVRGDSAAYFCASSPTLNEQFFGPGTRLTVL.

This clonotype was observed many times. The rearrangement links TRBV4-2 to TRBJ1-5, with D unresolved. The CDR3 is made up of 15 amino acids. Germline CDR1 reads LGHNA; CDR2 reads YNFKEQ. With 2 bases removed from V and 1 base from J, the gap between germline ends came to 9 bases. CDR3: CASSQFTESNQPQHF. The CDR3 DNA reads as TGTGCCAGCAGCCAATTCACAGAGAGCAATCAGCCCCAGCATTTT.

This clonotype was picked up many times. The chain couples TRBV18 to TRBJ2-7, with D perhaps matching TRBD1 or TRBD2 (5 bases each). V was shortened by 3 bases and J by 6 bases, with 12 bases between the two germline ends. Germline CDR1 is KGHSH and CDR2 is LQKENI. This CDR3 region has 13 residues. CDR3 sequence reads: CASSPPGRSEQYF. In nucleotides, the CDR3 is TGTGCCAGCTCACCCCCGGGGCGAAGCGAGCAGTACTTC. The full variable domain, with the rest looked up from reference TRBV18 and TRBJ2-7, is NAGVMQNPRHLVRRRGQEARLRCSPMKGHSHVYWYRQLPEEGLKFMVYLQKENIIDESGMPKERFSAEFPKEGPSILRIQQVVRGDSAAYFCASSPPGRSEQYFGPGTRLTVT.

This clonotype was seen ten or more times. The V and J genes are TRBV3-1 and TRBJ1-2; 11 positions agree with TRBD1. V trimming: 3 bases; J trimming: 7 bases; junction bases outside the gene matches: 1. The germline CDR1 and CDR2 sequences are LGHDT and YNNKEL (reference sequence). This CDR3 is 13 amino acids long. The CDR3 nucleotides are TGTGCCAGCAGCCAGGGACAGGGGGTTGGCTACACCTTC. Encoded protein: CASSQGQGVGYTF.

This clonotype has ten or more counts. Here the CDR3 DNA reads TGTGCCAGCAGCTCGTATTCTTACTACAATGAGCAGTTCTTC. The encoded protein is CASSSYSYYNEQFF. The chain has TRBV11-1 and TRBJ2-1; D unresolved. The CDR3 is 14 amino acids. From germline, CDR1 is SGHAT and CDR2 FQDESV (reference sequence). Trimming took off 4 bases at V and 3 bases at J, with 10 bases between the two ends.

The J gene is TRBJ2-3, the V gene TRBV7-8, with TRBD2 matching over 10 bases. In germline, CDR1 is SGHVS, CDR2 FQNEAQ. This CDR3 spans 17 amino acids. The ends lost 0 bases at V and 4 bases at J; junction bases unmatched: 7. Written as DNA, the CDR3 is TGTGCCAGCAGCTTAGCGCTGGGGACTAGCGTGTCAGATACGCAGTATTTT. Translating it yields CASSLALGTSVSDTQYF.

This clonotype has at least ten counts. The CDR3 loop is CAISDGRYRAGNTEAFF. DNA for the CDR3: TGTGCCATCAGTGATGGACGCTACAGGGCAGGGAACACTGAAGCTTTCTTT. The rearrangement joins TRBV10-3 to TRBJ1-1, with a weak D call TRBD1 (6 bases). CDR3 length: 17 amino acids. V was shortened by 3 bases and J by 1 base, with 18 bases between the two germline ends. Germline V gene lookup returns CDR1 ENHRY and CDR2 SYGVKD.

This clonotype was observed many times. CDR3 protein: CASSQASGEAFF. CDR3 in DNA: TGTGCCAGCAGCCAAGCTTCAGGGGAAGCTTTCTTT. This chain uses TRBV3-1 with TRBJ1-1, with D possibly matching TRBD1 (5 bases). The CDR3 consists of 12 residues. Germline V gene data show CDR1 as LGHDT and CDR2 as YNNKEL (reference sequence). V was cut by 1 base and J by 8 bases, with 8 bases left in between.

Details on this clonotype: A much bigger clone sits one base away, suggesting this may be a read error. Since no conserved phenylalanine or tryptophan closes the CDR3, a read error is the likely cause. The rearrangement links TRBV7-8 to TRBJ1-5; TRBD1 is a possible D gene (5 bases). This CDR3 is 14 amino acids long. CDR1 is SGHVS, CDR2 FQNEAQ, per germline. CDR3 region: CASSLETDNQPQHL. CDR3 DNA sequence: TGTGCCAGCAGTTTAGAGACAGACAATCAGCCCCAGCATTTG.

With regard to this clonotype: This may arise from a read error, as a much more abundant clone is one base away. Since no conserved phenylalanine or tryptophan closes the CDR3, a read error is the likely cause. CDR3 residues: CASSPDPGGGGYTL. CDR3 nucleotides: TGTGCCAGCAGCCCGGACCCTGGTGGCGGAGGCTACACCCTC. The V call is TRBV7-8, the J call TRBJ1-2; D ambiguous. The V end was cut by 5 bases, the J end by 8 bases, with 18 bases between. Per the germline V gene, CDR1 is SGHVS and CDR2 is FQNEAQ. The CDR3 sequence is 14 residues long.

This clonotype was counted many times. The chain uses TRBV6-2 or TRBV6-3 and TRBJ1-1; D is ambiguous. Trimming shortened V by 2 bases and J by 3 bases, and 10 bases separated the two germline ends. The CDR3 runs 14 residues. CDR1 MNHEY and CDR2 SVGEGT come from the germline V gene. The CDR3 spells CASSYGRGDTEAFF. The CDR3, as DNA: TGTGCCAGCAGTTACGGACGGGGAGACACTGAAGCTTTCTTT.

This clonotype showed up many times. This chain joins TRBV27 and TRBJ1-2, with D unresolved. V lost 2 bases to trimming and J lost 0 bases, with 13 bases between them. CDR1 and CDR2 (germline): MNHEY, SMNVEV (reference sequence). The CDR3 is made up of 16 amino acids. The CDR3 loop is CASSLVIGETNYGYTF. CDR3 DNA: TGTGCCAGCAGTTTAGTGATCGGAGAAACTAACTATGGCTACACCTTC.

The chain has TRBV28 and TRBJ2-1; 15 bases fit TRBD2. Per the germline V gene, CDR1 is MDHEN and CDR2 is SYDVKM. With 6 bases clipped from V and 9 bases from J, the junction kept 9 bases outside the gene matches. CDR3 length equals 16 residues. CDR3 in DNA: TGTGCCAGCAGCAGGACTAGCGGGGGGGCACGGGGTGAGCAGTTCTTC. It yields the protein CASSRTSGGARGEQFF. The full variable domain, completed using reference TRBV28 and TRBJ2-1, is DVKVTQSSRYLVKRTGEKVFLECVQDMDHENMFWYRQDPGLGLRLIYFSYDVKMKEKGDIPEGYSVSREKKERFSLILESASTNQTSMYLCASSRTSGGARGEQFFGPGTRLTVL.

The chain links TRBV3-1 to TRBJ1-1; tentatively, D is TRBD1 (6 bases). Trimming removed 2 bases from V and 4 bases from J, with 14 bases in between. Germline V gives CDR1 LGHDT, CDR2 YNNKEL (reference sequence). This CDR3 has 15 residues. Here the CDR3 reads CASSQFVGGGTEAFF. CDR3 bases: TGTGCCAGCAGCCAATTCGTAGGGGGAGGCACTGAAGCTTTCTTT.

This CDR3 reads CASSLRRLGRGGTEAFF. CDR3 nucleotide sequence: TGTGCCAGCAGCTTGAGGAGATTAGGCAGGGGTGGTACTGAAGCTTTCTTT. The chain couples TRBV5-4 to TRBJ1-1; maybe TRBD1 (6 bases). CDR1 is SGHNT and CDR2 is YYREEE in the germline V gene (reference sequence). The CDR3 is 17 amino acids. Trimming took off 1 base at V and 5 bases at J, with 21 bases between the two ends.

For this clonotype: A much larger clone lies one base from this, so it may be a read error. J is TRBJ1-5 and V is TRBV12-3 or TRBV12-4; TRBD1 matches at 7 bases. The CDR3 length is 13 residues. The ends lost 11 bases at V and 7 bases at J; junction bases unmatched: 11. The CDR3 DNA follows: TGTGCCTGTATAGACAGGGAAGGGCAGCCCCAGCATTTT. Amino acid sequence: CACIDREGQPQHF.

The V call is TRBV4-1, the J call TRBJ1-2, with a tentative D call TRBD1 (5 bases). Trimming removed 3 bases from V and 8 bases from J, with 10 bases in between. The germline gives CDR1 MGHRA, CDR2 YSYEKL. CDR3 length equals 12 residues. CDR3 residues: CASSQGTFGYTF. The CDR3 nucleotides are TGCGCCAGCAGCCAGGGGACCTTCGGCTACACCTTC.

This clonotype has ten or more counts. V and J are TRBV10-3 and TRBJ2-1, with 10 bases fitting TRBD2. Germline CDR1 and CDR2: ENHRY and SYGVKD. This CDR3 has 16 amino acids. The V gene end was trimmed by 2 bases and the J gene end by 7 bases; junction bases not matched to a gene: 8. CDR3 in amino acids: CAISERASGGTNEQFF. Here the CDR3 DNA reads TGTGCCATCAGTGAGAGGGCTAGCGGGGGTACGAATGAGCAGTTCTTC.

This clonotype was counted between two and nine times. This may stem from a read error, because a much larger clone lies one nucleotide away. The chain carries TRBV6-1 and TRBJ2-7; 7 nucleotides match TRBD2. The CDR3 is made up of 19 amino acids. Losses at the gene ends were 2 bases for V and 2 bases for J; bases not matched to a gene: 18. Looked up from germline, CDR1 is MNHNS and CDR2 is SASEGT. The DNA of the CDR3 is TGTGCCAGCAGTGAAATGGAAAGGGGACTACGCGCGCTCACCTACGAGCAGTACTTC. Protein product: CASSEMERGLRALTYEQYF.

This clonotype showed up many times. The CDR3 region has the DNA TGTGCCAGCAGCCCCGGGACTAGCGGGGGGATGGATACGCAGTATTTT. The encoded protein is CASSPGTSGGMDTQYF. The chain carries TRBV7-3 and TRBJ2-3, with TRBD2 identical over 15 bases. V gave up 5 bases and J gave up 6 bases; unmatched junction bases: 6. Germline assignment: CDR1 SGHTA and CDR2 FQGTGA. This CDR3 is built from 16 residues.

This clonotype was seen many times. This sequence joins TRBV20-1 and TRBJ1-1; the D gene is possibly TRBD1 (6 bases). The germline V gene has CDR1 DFQATT and CDR2 SNEGSKA (reference sequence). The CDR3 totals 12 residues. V was trimmed by 3 bases and J by 3 bases, leaving 8 bases between them. CDR3 sequence: CSASPGDTEAFF. For the CDR3, the DNA is TGCAGTGCTAGTCCAGGGGACACTGAAGCTTTCTTT.

Details on this clonotype: This likely stems from a read error, as it lies one base from a far larger clone. The chain combines TRBV27 with TRBJ2-3; possibly TRBD2 for D (5 bases). The CDR3 consists of 14 residues. Trimming left V 5 bases short and J 0 bases short, with 9 bases between. Germline CDR1 MNHEY, CDR2 SMNVEV (reference sequence). The CDR3: CASSDEGSTDTQYF. Written as DNA, the CDR3 is TGTGCCAGCAGTGATGAGGGTAGCACAGATACGCAGTATTTT.